Reported below is one TCR beta chain. Germline V lookup: CDR1 SGHVS, CDR2 FNYEAQ. V shed 2 bases and J shed 5 bases, with 15 bases lying between them. There are 15 residues in the CDR3. Original methodology: Junction-only sequences produced by ImmunoSEQ had no quality scores, so filtering differed. Data came from immunoSEQ multiplex PCR; TCRdb stores just in-frame clones and leaves some out. V, J and clone size were drawn from that table, and D and trimming were deduced from the DNA. There are some 1.5 million clones in the sample; 95% to 99% occur only once, and approximately 0.44% lies in the top ten. This sample stems from a study of shared clonotypes between healthy human individuals. Study in general: CD4 naive cells filled three plates per donor, CD4 memory three, CD8 naive two and CD8 memory one.

Recent vaccinations or acute infections were absent in the healthy HIV-negative adult donors. The receptor comes from a man aged 30 to 39 in good health. The V gene is TRBV7-6, the J gene TRBJ1-1; D gene unclear. The sequencing sample was made of naive CD4+ T cells sorted from blood. The subset was: CD45RA+ positively selected. The CDR3 loop is CASSLSWGLETEAFF. The CDR3 DNA reads TGTGCCAGCAGCTTATCGTGGGGATTGGAAACTGAAGCTTTCTTT.